The 22 T cell receptor beta chains listed next were all sequenced from one sample in a study of beta chain features in type 1 diabetes. These receptors have no identified antigens. Findings and limits, study-wide: Moderately but significantly shorter TCRB CDR3s were found in Type 1 diabetes patients in all four CD4+ subsets.

As every portion of the isolated RNA was reverse transcribed, the sequencing read expressed TCRB transcripts. TCRdb keeps only in-frame clones here, not all; method: immunoSEQ multiplex PCR. This repertoire shows some 330,000 clones, about 12% found once; its top ten account for around 0.01%. Sequenced: naive CD4+ T cells from blood. Every receptor here comes from a woman aged 18-30 years with type 1 diabetes.

This clone was seen more than once but under ten times. The J gene is TRBJ2-7, the V gene TRBV7-9; 8 positions agree with TRBD2. V shed 5 bases and J 8 bases; nucleotides not matched to a gene: 14. The CDR3 totals 15 residues. Germline V gene sequence: CDR1 SEHNR, CDR2 FQNEAQ (reference sequence). CDR3 sequence: CASSPRGGLLAQQYF. CDR3 coding DNA: TGTGCCAGCAGCCCCCGGGGGGGCCTCTTGGCACAGCAGTACTTC.

In this sample, this clone turned up a few times. The CDR3 DNA sequence: TGTGCCTGGAGTTCCGGACAGGGGGCAAATGAAGCTTTCTTT. This translates into CAWSSGQGANEAFF. This chain joins TRBV30 and TRBJ1-1; 11 bases agree with TRBD1. Losses at the gene ends were 2 bases for V and 7 bases for J; bases not matched to a gene: 6. Per germline, CDR1 GTSNPN and CDR2 SVGIG (reference sequence). The CDR3 is made up of 14 amino acids.

This clone was observed a few times. The rearrangement uses TRBV19 and TRBJ1-4; D call uncertain. Trimming pared 4 bases from V and 10 bases from J, leaving 13 bases between. This CDR3 is built from 13 residues. Germline loops: CDR1 LNHDA, CDR2 SQIVND (reference sequence). The CDR3 reads CASSNSAAGKLFF. Written as DNA, the CDR3 is TGTGCCAGTAGTAACTCAGCGGCCGGAAAACTGTTTTTT.

This clone turned up a few times. The V call is TRBV7-2, the J call TRBJ2-3; maybe TRBD2 (6 bases). V was trimmed by 2 bases and J by 4 bases, leaving 10 bases between them. The CDR3 is 14 amino acids. The V gene's germline CDR1 is SGHTA and CDR2 FQGNSA. This CDR3 reads CASSLRRGSDTQYF. CDR3 DNA sequence: TGTGCCAGCAGCTTACGGAGGGGCTCAGATACGCAGTATTTT.

The chain employs TRBV28 and TRBJ1-5; TRBD1 is a possible D gene (6 bases). The CDR3 covers 14 residues. With 6 bases removed from V and 1 base from J, the gap between germline ends came to 10 bases. CDR1 is MDHEN and CDR2 is SYDVKM in the germline V gene. The CDR3 reads CASRWGLSNQPQHF. The CDR3 DNA sequence: TGTGCCAGCAGATGGGGGCTCAGCAATCAGCCCCAGCATTTT. The full variable domain, completed using reference TRBV28 and TRBJ1-5, is DVKVTQSSRYLVKRTGEKVFLECVQDMDHENMFWYRQDPGLGLRLIYFSYDVKMKEKGDIPEGYSVSREKKERFSLILESASTNQTSMYLCASRWGLSNQPQHFGDGTRLSIL.

This clone was observed a few times. The chain recombines TRBV4-3 with TRBJ2-1; a weak D match, TRBD1 (6 bases). Trimming removed 0 bases at V and 7 bases at J, with 10 bases between. CDR3 size: 14 residues. Germline CDR1 LGHNA, CDR2 YSLEER. The CDR3: CASSQDFRGNEQFF. CDR3 nucleotide sequence: TGCGCCAGCAGCCAAGACTTTAGGGGGAATGAGCAGTTCTTC.

This clone was seen a few times. This chain joins TRBV5-6 and TRBJ1-3; 7 bases line up with TRBD1. V shed 2 bases, J shed 4 bases, and the junction held 3 bases outside the gene matches. In germline, CDR1 is SGHDT, CDR2 YYEEEE. The CDR3 extends over 14 amino acids. This chain's CDR3 is CASSLRGPGNTIYF. The CDR3 DNA is TGTGCCAGCAGCTTAAGGGGGCCAGGAAACACCATATATTTT.

This clone was seen more than once but under ten times. The chain carries TRBV2 and TRBJ2-1, with TRBD1 as a possible D gene (6 bases). Germline values: CDR1 SNHLY, CDR2 FYNNEI. The ends were cut back, 6 bases at V and 10 bases at J, with 13 bases in the middle. The CDR3 has 12 residues. Written as DNA, the CDR3 is TGTGCCAGCAGAACGACCGGGACAGAGCAGTTCTTC. It yields the protein CASRTTGTEQFF.

The rearrangement links TRBV5-1 to TRBJ2-6, with D maybe TRBD2 (5 bases). CDR1 is SGHRS, CDR2 YFSETQ, per germline. CDR3 size: 15 residues. Trimming shortened V by 3 bases and J by 4 bases, and 11 bases separated the two germline ends. Here the CDR3 DNA reads TGCGCCAGCAGCTCGGACGGGGTCGGGGCCAACGTCCTGACTTTC. This encodes CASSSDGVGANVLTF.

V and J are TRBV5-1 and TRBJ2-1; unclear D gene. Germline V gene data show CDR1 as SGHRS and CDR2 as YFSETQ. V was pared by 0 bases and J by 5 bases, with 3 bases between. CDR3 length: 12 residues. The CDR3 nucleotides read TGCGCCAGCAGCTTGGTCAACAATGAGCAGTTCTTC. It encodes CASSLVNNEQFF.

This chain uses TRBV28 with TRBJ1-1; no firm D call. V was shortened by 2 bases and J by 4 bases, with 8 bases between the two germline ends. CDR3 length equals 13 residues. Per the germline V gene, CDR1 is MDHEN and CDR2 is SYDVKM. CDR3 in DNA: TGTGCCAGCAGTTTAATCGGAGGCACTGAAGCTTTCTTT. This sequence encodes CASSLIGGTEAFF. Using reference TRBV28 and TRBJ1-1 for the parts outside the CDR3, the full variable domain is DVKVTQSSRYLVKRTGEKVFLECVQDMDHENMFWYRQDPGLGLRLIYFSYDVKMKEKGDIPEGYSVSREKKERFSLILESASTNQTSMYLCASSLIGGTEAFFGQGTRLTVV.

This sequence joins TRBV28 and TRBJ2-7, with a possible D match to TRBD1 (6 bases). Germline loops: CDR1 MDHEN, CDR2 SYDVKM. The CDR3 runs to 14 residues. Trimming pared 2 bases from V and 2 bases from J, leaving 10 bases between. CDR3 in DNA: TGTGCCAGCAGTTTACTAGGACAGACCTACGAGCAGTACTTC. Translated, it gives CASSLLGQTYEQYF.

The table lists this clone with a few counts. The chain couples TRBV6-6 to TRBJ1-5; 7 nucleotides match TRBD1. In germline, CDR1 is MNHNY, CDR2 SVGAGI (reference sequence). With 6 bases clipped from V and 6 bases from J, the junction kept 5 bases outside the gene matches. The CDR3 covers 13 residues. The chain's CDR3 is CASRDRKTQPQHF. DNA of the CDR3: TGTGCCAGCAGGGACAGGAAGACTCAGCCCCAGCATTTT.

V usage is TRBV4-3 and J usage is TRBJ1-2; D is undetermined. V gave up 1 base and J gave up 2 bases, with 11 bases separating them. This CDR3 is built from 15 residues. Germline lookup yields CDR1 LGHNA and CDR2 YSLEER. CDR3 residues: CASSQGFTANYGYTF. DNA for the CDR3: TGCGCCAGCAGCCAAGGGTTCACAGCAAACTATGGCTACACCTTC.

Notes on this clone: Different DNA sequences within this sample yield the same CDR3. The V and J genes are TRBV18 and TRBJ2-3; no firm D call. Germline-derived CDR1 and CDR2 are KGHSH and LQKENI. Trimming shortened V by 3 bases and J by 0 bases, and 4 bases separated the two germline ends. CDR3 size: 13 residues. In DNA form, the CDR3 reads TGTGCCAGCTCACCCCCAAGCACAGATACGCAGTATTTT. It specifies CASSPPSTDTQYF.

This clone was picked up a small number of times. V gene TRBV10-3 combines with J gene TRBJ2-4; 8 nucleotides line up with TRBD1. Germline assignment: CDR1 ENHRY and CDR2 SYGVKD. V lost 5 bases to trimming and J lost 2 bases; unmatched junction nucleotides: 5. CDR3 size: 15 residues. The DNA of the CDR3 is TGTGCCATCAGTACCTGGACAGGGACCAAAAACATTCAGTACTTC. It translates to CAISTWTGTKNIQYF.

This clone was counted a few times. The chain uses TRBV4-3 and TRBJ2-7; TRBD2 matches 10 bases. Germline V gene lookup returns CDR1 LGHNA and CDR2 YSLEER. J gave up 4 bases and V 4 bases, and 10 bases lay outside the gene matches. The CDR3 has 16 residues. CDR3 bases: TGCGCCAGCAGCCCGGACTCTAGCGGGGGATCTTACGAGCAGTACTTC. Translating gives CASSPDSSGGSYEQYF.

CDR3: CASSQGGQGAHEQYF. The DNA for the CDR3 is TGTGCCAGCAGCCAGGGGGGACAGGGGGCCCACGAGCAGTACTTC. The chain has TRBV4-2 and TRBJ2-7, with 12 bases fitting TRBD1. Germline assignment: CDR1 LGHNA and CDR2 YNFKEQ. This CDR3 spans 15 amino acids. Trimming removed 3 bases from V and 5 bases from J; junction bases left unmatched: 5.

The rearrangement joins TRBV7-9 to TRBJ2-5; TRBD2 is a possible D gene (6 bases). CDR1 and CDR2 (germline): SEHNR, FQNEAQ (reference sequence). The CDR3 consists of 14 residues. The germline V and J ends were trimmed by 4 bases and 7 bases, with 16 bases remaining between them. The CDR3 spells CASSWRAGPGTQYF. The CDR3 nucleotides read TGTGCCAGCAGCTGGCGGGCGGGGCCAGGGACCCAGTACTTC.

This clone was seen only a few times. Other DNA sequences within the sample encode an identical CDR3. The chain links TRBV27 to TRBJ2-3; D may be TRBD1 (5 bases). The CDR3 loop spans 14 amino acids. V lost 2 bases to trimming and J lost 6 bases, with 12 bases between them. CDR1 and CDR2 (germline): MNHEY, SMNVEV (reference sequence). CDR3 loop: CASSLGQGSDTQYF. The CDR3 DNA sequence: TGTGCCAGCAGTTTAGGGCAGGGCTCCGATACGCAGTATTTT.

This clone was observed a handful of times. The chain combines TRBV19 with TRBJ2-1; TRBD1 matches 8 bases. From germline, CDR1 is LNHDA and CDR2 SQIVND (reference sequence). V trimming: 9 bases; J trimming: 4 bases; junction bases outside the gene matches: 2. The CDR3 sequence is 12 residues long. CDR3 bases: TGTGCCAGCAGGACAGGGTACAATGAGCAGTTCTTC. Its translation is CASRTGYNEQFF.

The chain is built from TRBV5-1 and TRBJ2-7, with D perhaps matching TRBD1 (5 bases). The CDR3 extends over 15 amino acids. V was pared by 0 bases and J by 5 bases, with 15 bases between. Germline CDR1 is SGHRS and CDR2 is YFSETQ. This chain's CDR3 is CASSLAGRAVNEQYF. In DNA, the CDR3 is TGCGCCAGCAGCTTGGCGGGCAGGGCAGTCAACGAGCAGTACTTC.